This T cell receptor (beta chain) was identified during a study of blood T cells in healthy people across ages. Study-wide results and limits: Underestimates were what the diversity estimates from one million T cells were considered to be. Reliance upon unsorted PBMCs precluded definitive naive versus antigen-experienced comparison.

The draw of peripheral blood yielded ten milliliters from each donor. The CDR3 loop spans 13 amino acids. Germline trimming cut 5 bases from V and 4 bases from J; bases unmatched to any gene: 2. Germline V CDR1 and CDR2: ENHRY, SYGVKD. This clonotype was counted many times. Its antigen is as yet unknown. For the second PCR, which ran for about 6 to 12 cycles, a sample-barcoded 5' primer and a J-beta primer mix were used. With 12 random nucleotides, a template-switch adaptor tagged each individual cDNA molecule. MiXCR, run by TCRdb on the 5' RACE reads, gives a single entry per CDR3 protein. The sample holds 870,000 or so distinct CDR3 sequences, 29% seen once.

The receptor was isolated from a woman aged 80 or over in good health. The chain uses TRBV10-3 and TRBJ2-7, with 10 positions matching TRBD2. The specimen sequenced was blood. The CDR3 DNA reads as TGTGCCATCAGTCCTAGCGGGGGTTACGAGCAGTACTTC. This encodes CAISPSGGYEQYF.